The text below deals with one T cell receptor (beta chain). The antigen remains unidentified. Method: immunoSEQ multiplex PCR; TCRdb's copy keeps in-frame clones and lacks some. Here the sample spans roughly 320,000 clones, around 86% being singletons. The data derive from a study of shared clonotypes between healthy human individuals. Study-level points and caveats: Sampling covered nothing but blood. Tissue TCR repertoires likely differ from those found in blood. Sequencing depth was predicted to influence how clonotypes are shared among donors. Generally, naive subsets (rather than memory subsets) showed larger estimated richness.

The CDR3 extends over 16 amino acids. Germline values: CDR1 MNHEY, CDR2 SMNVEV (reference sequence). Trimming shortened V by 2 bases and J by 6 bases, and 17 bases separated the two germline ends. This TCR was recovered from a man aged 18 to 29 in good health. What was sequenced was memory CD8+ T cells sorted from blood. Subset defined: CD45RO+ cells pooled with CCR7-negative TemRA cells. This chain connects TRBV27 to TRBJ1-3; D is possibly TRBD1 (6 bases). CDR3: CASSLRGAKPPNTIYF. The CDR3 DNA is TGTGCCAGCAGTTTAAGGGGGGCGAAGCCCCCAAACACCATATATTTT.